Shown below are 29 T cell receptor beta chains from a single sample sequenced in a study of cytomegalovirus exposure and HLA in healthy donors. Primers: 60 Vbeta forward and 13 Jbeta reverse. Libraries were prepared by immunoSEQ multiplex PCR; TCRdb keeps only in-frame clonotypes and omits some of them. The sample's table shows about 90,000 clones. Sequencing was carried out using PBMCs. Source of these receptors: a woman younger than 45 in good health and CMV-seronegative.

The V and J genes are TRBV28 and TRBJ1-1; D might be TRBD1 (6 bases). Germline-derived CDR1 and CDR2 are MDHEN and SYDVKM. The CDR3 covers 16 residues. The V and J ends lost 7 bases and 5 bases respectively, with 23 bases between them. The CDR3 loop is CASTVGQLDRGTEAFF. The CDR3 nucleotides read TGTGCCAGCACCGTCGGGCAGTTGGACAGAGGGACTGAAGCTTTCTTT.

The chain has TRBV5-4 and TRBJ2-7; 8 bases align to TRBD2. CDR1 SGHNT and CDR2 YYREEE come from the germline V gene (reference sequence). The CDR3 totals 17 residues. V shed 6 bases, J shed 2 bases, and the junction held 16 bases outside the gene matches. The CDR3 region has the DNA TGTGCCAGCAACCGAGCTTGGGAGCGGGGGTCCACCTACGAGCAGTACTTC. Its translation is CASNRAWERGSTYEQYF.

This rearrangement joins TRBV18 to TRBJ1-1; D is undetermined. Trimming pared 3 bases from V and 4 bases from J, leaving 24 bases between. This CDR3 region has 18 residues. Germline CDR1 reads KGHSH; CDR2 reads LQKENI. CDR3 residues: CASSPRTPAASRGTEAFF. CDR3 in DNA: TGTGCCAGCTCACCCCGGACCCCGGCGGCATCACGGGGCACTGAAGCTTTCTTT.

The rearrangement joins TRBV18 to TRBJ2-7; D unclear. The CDR3 contains 13 residues. The germline CDR1 and CDR2 sequences are KGHSH and LQKENI. V was shortened by 0 bases and J by 4 bases, with 7 bases between the two germline ends. The CDR3 protein is CASSPPETYEQYF. The CDR3, as DNA: TGTGCCAGCTCACCACCCGAGACTTACGAGCAGTACTTC.

Worth noting for this clone: Compared with germline, one end of the junction differs, possibly owing to a read error. The chain uses TRBV5-1 and TRBJ1-4; the D gene is possibly TRBD1 (6 bases). The CDR3 is 14 amino acids. Germline-derived CDR1 and CDR2 are SGHRS and YFSETQ. The CDR3 region is CTSRHAGGSEKLFF. The CDR3, as DNA: TGCACCAGCAGGCATGCTGGGGGCTCTGAAAAACTGTTTTTT.

The chain uses TRBV28 and TRBJ1-2, with 7 bases identical to TRBD1. There are 15 residues in the CDR3. The germline CDR1 and CDR2 sequences are MDHEN and SYDVKM. After removal of 2 bases from V and 6 bases from J, the junction contained 9 bases not matched to a gene. The CDR3 reads CASSLMETGWDGYTF. In nucleotides, the CDR3 is TGTGCCAGCAGTTTAATGGAGACAGGGTGGGATGGCTACACCTTC.

V and J are TRBV6-5 and TRBJ2-1, with 7 bases aligning to TRBD2. CDR1 and CDR2 (germline): MNHEY, SVGAGI. Trimming took 8 bases from V and 8 from J; bases not matched to a gene: 9. The CDR3 length is 13 residues. The CDR3 sequence is CASGTLGGDEQFF. In DNA, the CDR3 is TGTGCCAGCGGAACACTGGGGGGGGATGAGCAGTTCTTC.

This rearrangement joins TRBV7-3 to TRBJ2-7; 10 bases are a match to TRBD2. The CDR3 is made up of 14 amino acids. V lost 1 base, J lost 5 bases, and 2 bases stayed unmatched. Germline lookup yields CDR1 SGHTA and CDR2 FQGTGA. This chain's CDR3 is CASSLIAGGHEQYF. CDR3 DNA: TGTGCCAGCAGCTTAATAGCGGGGGGCCACGAGCAGTACTTC.

This chain joins TRBV7-6 and TRBJ2-7; 10 nucleotides agree with TRBD1. Germline V gene data show CDR1 as SGHVS and CDR2 as FNYEAQ. The CDR3 has 15 amino acids. The junction had 2 bases not matched to a gene; V was cut back by 0 bases and J by 3 bases. The CDR3, as DNA: TGTGCCAGCAGCTTAGCGCGGACAGGGGGCTACGAGCAGTACTTC. Translating it yields CASSLARTGGYEQYF.

The V call is TRBV19, the J call TRBJ2-6; 9 nucleotides match TRBD1. V shed 8 bases, J shed 0 bases, and the junction held 8 bases outside the gene matches. Germline lookup yields CDR1 LNHDA and CDR2 SQIVND (reference sequence). The CDR3 is 17 amino acids. The CDR3 spells CASFGTGSFSGANVLTF. DNA of the CDR3: TGTGCCAGTTTTGGGACAGGGAGTTTCTCTGGGGCCAACGTCCTGACTTTC.

The chain has TRBV5-1 and TRBJ2-1; TRBD1 matches 8 bases. V shed 5 bases and J 4 bases; nucleotides not matched to a gene: 8. Germline lookup yields CDR1 SGHRS and CDR2 YFSETQ. CDR3 size: 15 residues. Here the CDR3 DNA reads TGCGCCAGCAGGCTGACAGGGGATTCTTACAATGAGCAGTTCTTC. As protein: CASRLTGDSYNEQFF. The whole variable domain, filled in from reference TRBV5-1 and TRBJ2-1, reads KAGVTQTPRYLIKTRGQQVTLSCSPISGHRSVSWYQQTPGQGLQFLFEYFSETQRNKGNFPGRFSGRQFSNSRSEMNVSTLELGDSALYLCASRLTGDSYNEQFFGPGTRLTVL.

DNA of the CDR3: TGTGCCAGCAGTTTATTTGGGGGACTTACCTACGAGCAGTACTTC. The encoded protein is CASSLFGGLTYEQYF. The chain joins TRBV27 to TRBJ2-7; TRBD2 might be the D (6 bases). Germline V gives CDR1 MNHEY, CDR2 SMNVEV (reference sequence). CDR3 size: 15 residues. Trimming cost V 1 base and J 2 bases, with 12 bases left between them.

The CDR3 protein is CASSILGLAGGRFNEQFF. As DNA, the CDR3 is TGTGCCAGCAGTATCTTGGGACTAGCGGGGGGGAGGTTCAATGAGCAGTTCTTC. V gene TRBV28 combines with J gene TRBJ2-1; 16 positions agree with TRBD2. The germline gives CDR1 MDHEN, CDR2 SYDVKM. The CDR3 contains 18 residues. V trimming: 5 bases; J trimming: 6 bases; junction bases outside the gene matches: 10.

J is TRBJ2-3 and V is TRBV30; no reliable D call. V lost 0 bases to trimming and J lost 4 bases, with 5 bases between them. The CDR3 contains 12 residues. Germline loops: CDR1 GTSNPN, CDR2 SVGIG (reference sequence). CDR3 protein: CAWSVFADTQYF. As DNA, the CDR3 is TGTGCCTGGAGTGTTTTCGCAGATACGCAGTATTTT. The full variable domain, with the rest looked up from reference TRBV30 and TRBJ2-3, is SQTIHQWPATLVQPVGSPLSLECTVEGTSNPNLYWYRQAAGRGLQLLFYSVGIGQISSEVPQNLSASRPQDRQFILSSKKLLLSDSGFYLCAWSVFADTQYFGPGTRLTVL.

The rearrangement uses TRBV5-1 and TRBJ2-1; a possible D gene is TRBD1 (6 bases). Looked up from germline, CDR1 is SGHRS and CDR2 is YFSETQ. The germline V and J ends were trimmed by 4 bases and 0 bases, with 20 bases remaining between them. This CDR3 spans 18 amino acids. In nucleotides, the CDR3 is TGCGCCAGCAGCCCAAGTATGATCAACAGGGACTCCTACAATGAGCAGTTCTTC. Amino acids: CASSPSMINRDSYNEQFF.

About this clone itself: Other DNA sequences in the same sample also yield this CDR3. The chain joins TRBV28 to TRBJ1-2; D remains ambiguous. CDR1 is MDHEN, CDR2 SYDVKM, per germline. V shed 5 bases and J shed 5 bases, with 6 bases lying between them. The CDR3 spans 11 residues. CDR3: CASSPGYGYTF. CDR3 DNA sequence: TGTGCCAGCAGTCCGGGGTATGGCTACACCTTC.

J is TRBJ2-1 and V is TRBV7-9, with 13 bases lining up with TRBD2. The junction had 13 bases not matched to a gene; V was cut back by 5 bases and J by 6 bases. This CDR3 is 18 amino acids long. Germline lookup yields CDR1 SEHNR and CDR2 FQNEAQ (reference sequence). The CDR3 DNA follows: TGTGCCAGCAGCCCCCGTCGGACTAGCGGGAGCCCTTTCAATGAGCAGTTCTTC. Protein sequence: CASSPRRTSGSPFNEQFF.

Of note for this clone: A junction boundary mismatches the germline segment, possibly from a read error. The genes are TRBV29-1 and TRBJ2-1; 10 bases line up with TRBD2. CDR1 SQVTM and CDR2 ANQGSEA come from the germline V gene. The CDR3 is 19 amino acids. The CDR3 sequence: CSVEGGASGSLSSYNEQFF. CDR3 nucleotide sequence: TGCAGCGTTGAAGGGGGGGCTAGCGGGAGTCTCAGCTCCTATAATGAGCAGTTCTTC.

V gene TRBV4-2 combines with J gene TRBJ2-3, with D hard to call. Between the trimmed V and J ends, which lost 0 bases and 4 bases, there was a span of 17 bases. The CDR3 has 17 amino acids. Per the germline V gene, CDR1 is LGHNA and CDR2 is YNFKEQ. CDR3 in amino acids: CASSQEFAPLSADTQYF. As DNA, the CDR3 is TGTGCCAGCAGCCAAGAGTTCGCCCCACTTAGTGCAGATACGCAGTATTTT.

Here the CDR3 reads CASSLAGRGETQYF. CDR3 DNA sequence: TGCGCCAGCAGCTTGGCCGGCAGAGGAGAGACCCAGTACTTC. The chain is built from TRBV5-1 and TRBJ2-5; no clear D gene. Trimming stripped 0 bases from V and 4 bases from J, with 10 bases between. The CDR3 is 14 amino acids. Germline V gene lookup returns CDR1 SGHRS and CDR2 YFSETQ.

CDR3 DNA: TGTGCCAGTAGAGGGCGGCAGGGTGAGGCCACCGGGGAGCTGTTTTTT. It specifies CASRGRQGEATGELFF. This chain links TRBV19 with TRBJ2-2, with D possibly being TRBD1 (5 bases). Germline loops: CDR1 LNHDA, CDR2 SQIVND (reference sequence). V was pared by 6 bases and J by 4 bases, with 18 bases between. This CDR3 region has 16 residues. The entire variable domain, with the rest obtained from reference TRBV19 and TRBJ2-2, is as follows: DGGITQSPKYLFRKEGQNVTLSCEQNLNHDAMYWYRQDPGQGLRLIYYSQIVNDFQKGDIAEGYSVSREKKESFPLTVTSAQKNPTAFYLCASRGRQGEATGELFFGEGSRLTVL.

Comments on this clone: Germline and junction disagree at one end, which may indicate a read error. CDR3 protein: CTSSLVAGGAYEQYF. CDR3 in DNA: TGCACCAGCAGCTTGGTAGCGGGGGGCGCCTACGAGCAGTACTTC. The chain links TRBV5-1 to TRBJ2-7; TRBD2 matches at 10 bases. Germline V lookup: CDR1 SGHRS, CDR2 YFSETQ. There are 15 residues in the CDR3.

The rearrangement uses TRBV29-1 and TRBJ2-1, with TRBD1 matching over 10 bases. This CDR3 is 15 amino acids long. J gave up 5 bases and V 1 base, and 5 bases lay outside the gene matches. Germline lookup yields CDR1 SQVTM and CDR2 ANQGSEA. DNA for the CDR3: TGCAGCGTTGAAGCCGACAGGGGGCGCAACAATGAGCAGTTCTTC. It codes for CSVEADRGRNNEQFF.

V usage is TRBV7-9 and J usage is TRBJ1-3; 7 nucleotides line up with TRBD1. With 2 bases clipped from V and 6 bases from J, the junction kept 7 bases outside the gene matches. The germline V gene encodes CDR1 SEHNR and CDR2 FQNEAQ (reference sequence). This CDR3 spans 15 amino acids. The CDR3 region has the DNA TGTGCCAGCAGCTTATCGACAGGGAAGGAAAACACCATATATTTT. Its translation: CASSLSTGKENTIYF.

This sequence joins TRBV6-4 and TRBJ1-2; tentatively, D is TRBD1 (6 bases). The CDR3 extends over 16 amino acids. Trimming shortened V by 0 bases and J by 3 bases, and 14 bases separated the two germline ends. Germline V gene data show CDR1 as MRHNA and CDR2 as SNTAGT. The CDR3, as DNA: TGTGCCAGCAGTGACTCTTCAGGGGCAAATTACTATGGCTACACCTTC. The encoded protein is CASSDSSGANYYGYTF.

This chain's CDR3 is CASSLGEDWGGNSPLHF. The CDR3 nucleotides are TGTGCCAGCAGCTTAGGGGAGGATTGGGGCGGTAATTCACCCCTCCACTTT. The chain carries TRBV5-8 and TRBJ1-6; tentatively, D is TRBD1 (5 bases). The CDR3 is made up of 17 amino acids. V lost 2 bases, J lost 6 bases, and 18 bases lay in between. Germline lookup yields CDR1 SGHTS and CDR2 YDEGEE.

V usage is TRBV6-5 and J usage is TRBJ2-7; 8 bases line up with TRBD1. Germline V gene sequence: CDR1 MNHEY, CDR2 SVGAGI. Trimming cost V 2 bases and J 4 bases; bases outside gene matches: 4. The CDR3 runs to 14 residues. The chain's CDR3 is CASSYRTGQYEQYF. CDR3 coding DNA: TGTGCCAGCAGTTACAGGACAGGGCAATACGAGCAGTACTTC.

This chain uses TRBV4-1 with TRBJ2-7, with 10 bases aligning to TRBD1. This CDR3 comprises 15 residues. Germline V CDR1 and CDR2: MGHRA, YSYEKL. Losses at the gene ends were 4 bases for V and 1 base for J; bases not matched to a gene: 4. The CDR3 sequence is CASSRGQGVSYEQYF. CDR3 nucleotide sequence: TGCGCCAGCAGCCGAGGACAGGGGGTATCCTACGAGCAGTACTTC.

The V call is TRBV28, the J call TRBJ1-1, with D hard to call. The germline gives CDR1 MDHEN, CDR2 SYDVKM. With 3 bases removed from V and 3 bases from J, the gap between germline ends came to 17 bases. The length of the CDR3 is 16 residues. CDR3 sequence (DNA): TGTGCCAGCAGTTTGGGGTGGGCAGACGGGGACACTGAAGCTTTCTTT. This sequence encodes CASSLGWADGDTEAFF.